This entry lists 30 T cell receptor beta chains sequenced from one sample in a study of control samples from healthy donors and cancer patients. Data came from immunoSEQ multiplex PCR; TCRdb stores just in-frame clones and leaves some out. The sample holds under 200,000 clones; roughly nine tenths are singletons and the top ten take about 1.6%. The sample taken for sequencing was blood. The receptors come from a woman aged 25 to 39 in good health.

The V call is TRBV2, the J call TRBJ1-5; D ambiguous. Germline V lookup: CDR1 SNHLY, CDR2 FYNNEI. The CDR3 runs to 13 residues. V was trimmed by 7 bases and J by 3 bases, leaving 10 bases between them. The CDR3 region is CASTRENNQPQHF. DNA for the CDR3: TGTGCCAGCACCCGGGAAAACAATCAGCCCCAGCATTTT.

V gene TRBV4-1 combines with J gene TRBJ2-3; 16 positions agree with TRBD2. The V gene end was trimmed by 2 bases and the J gene end by 1 base; junction bases not matched to a gene: 3. The CDR3 length is 18 residues. Germline V CDR1 and CDR2: MGHRA, YSYEKL. CDR3 nucleotides: TGCGCCAGCAGCCAACCGGGACTAGCGGGGGGGGGCACAGATACGCAGTATTTT. This gives the protein CASSQPGLAGGGTDTQYF.

The CDR3 loop reads CATSRGTLSEAFF. CDR3 nucleotides: TGTGCCACCAGCAGAGGCACGCTTTCTGAAGCTTTCTTT. V gene TRBV15 combines with J gene TRBJ1-1; the D is unclear. The V and J ends lost 1 base and 6 bases respectively, with 9 bases between them. The CDR3 sequence is 13 residues long. Germline V gene sequence: CDR1 LNHNV, CDR2 YYDKDF (reference sequence).

This chain joins TRBV5-6 and TRBJ1-5, with 11 positions matching TRBD1. Trimming at V came to 2 bases and at J to 5 bases, leaving 3 bases not matched to a gene. The CDR3 sequence is 15 residues long. Germline loops: CDR1 SGHDT, CDR2 YYEEEE. CDR3 coding DNA: TGTGCCAGCAGCTTTGGGACAGGGGGTGATCAGCCCCAGCATTTT. It translates to CASSFGTGGDQPQHF. Based on the CDR3 plus reference TRBV5-6 and TRBJ1-5, the full variable domain is DAGVTQSPTHLIKTRGQQVTLRCSPKSGHDTVSWYQQALGQGPQFIFQYYEEEERQRGNFPDRFSGHQFPNYSSELNVNALLLGDSALYLCASSFGTGGDQPQHFGDGTRLSIL.

The V call is TRBV3-1 (or the pseudogene TRBV3-2), the J call TRBJ2-3; TRBD2 matches at 14 bases. The germline V gene has CDR1 LGHDT and CDR2 YNNKEL (reference sequence). The CDR3 has 17 amino acids. Trimming took 3 bases from V and 5 from J; bases not matched to a gene: 7. CDR3 bases: TGTGCCAGCAGCCACGGACTAGCGGGAGGCCAGGGAGATACGCAGTATTTT. Protein sequence: CASSHGLAGGQGDTQYF.

The chain employs TRBV7-9 and TRBJ2-7; no definite D call. Germline CDR1 and CDR2: SEHNR and FQNEAQ (reference sequence). Trimming removed 2 bases from V and 0 bases from J, with 8 bases in between. The CDR3 length is 14 residues. The CDR3 sequence is CASSLRSRSYEQYF. The CDR3 coding sequence is TGTGCCAGCAGCTTAAGAAGCCGCTCCTACGAGCAGTACTTC.

The V gene is TRBV28, the J gene TRBJ2-3; 12 bases agree with TRBD2. The CDR3 spans 14 residues. V trimming: 6 bases; J trimming: 3 bases; junction bases outside the gene matches: 1. Germline loops: CDR1 MDHEN, CDR2 SYDVKM. This CDR3 reads CASRTSGRTDTQYF. CDR3 in DNA: TGTGCCAGCAGGACTAGCGGGAGAACAGATACGCAGTATTTT.

The V gene is TRBV9, the J gene TRBJ2-2; D is perhaps TRBD1 or TRBD2 (6 bases each). The ends were cut back, 0 bases at V and 4 bases at J, with 10 bases in the middle. The length of the CDR3 is 15 residues. Germline loops: CDR1 SGDLS, CDR2 YYNGEE. The CDR3: CASSVGGARTGELFF. As DNA, the CDR3 is TGTGCCAGCAGCGTAGGGGGGGCCCGCACCGGGGAGCTGTTTTTT.

This clone has more than one count but fewer than ten. The chain joins TRBV10-1 to TRBJ2-1; TRBD1 matches 8 bases. Germline-derived CDR1 and CDR2 are WNHNN and SYGVQD (reference sequence). CDR3 size: 14 residues. V was pared by 5 bases and J by 7 bases, with 7 bases of the junction left unmatched. The CDR3 loop is CASSPRTGINEQFF. CDR3 nucleotide sequence: TGCGCCAGCAGTCCACGGACAGGGATTAATGAGCAGTTCTTC.

The chain carries TRBV7-2 and TRBJ1-5, with D possibly TRBD1 on 5 matching bases. Germline V gene lookup returns CDR1 SGHTA and CDR2 FQGNSA. The CDR3 sequence is 17 residues long. Trimming removed 1 base at V and 0 bases at J, with 13 bases between. Here the CDR3 reads CASSLEAGSYSNQPQHF. Here the CDR3 DNA reads TGTGCCAGCAGCTTAGAGGCAGGGTCCTATAGCAATCAGCCCCAGCATTTT.

The rearrangement links TRBV19 to TRBJ1-2, with D possibly being TRBD1 (5 bases). The CDR3 spans 12 residues. V was trimmed by 6 bases and J by 0 bases, leaving 5 bases between them. The germline V gene has CDR1 LNHDA and CDR2 SQIVND (reference sequence). The CDR3 DNA reads as TGTGCCAGTAGCAGGGCTAACTATGGCTACACCTTC. Encoded protein: CASSRANYGYTF.

V and J are TRBV5-1 and TRBJ2-3, with D perhaps TRBD1 or TRBD2 (5 bases each). This CDR3 has 14 residues. CDR1 and CDR2 from the germline V gene are SGHRS and YFSETQ. V was trimmed by 3 bases and J by 4 bases, leaving 12 bases between them. CDR3 in DNA: TGCGCCAGCAGCTGGGGGAAGGGAGCAGATACGCAGTATTTT. Translated: CASSWGKGADTQYF.

This sequence joins TRBV25-1 and TRBJ1-2; D call uncertain. The germline V gene has CDR1 MGHDK and CDR2 SYGVNS. The CDR3 has 14 amino acids. Trimming removed 1 base at V and 4 bases at J, with 10 bases between. For the CDR3, the DNA is TGTGCCAGCAGTGAATCTATCAGCGCCTATGGCTACACCTTC. Amino acid sequence: CASSESISAYGYTF.

This chain joins TRBV6-5 and TRBJ1-4; 11 bases agree with TRBD1. V shed 6 bases and J 8 bases; nucleotides not matched to a gene: 5. This CDR3 has 14 amino acids. CDR1 and CDR2 from the germline V gene are MNHEY and SVGAGI. The CDR3 sequence is CASRAGTGGEKLFF. CDR3 sequence (DNA): TGTGCCAGCAGGGCCGGGACAGGGGGGGAAAAACTGTTTTTT.

The genes are TRBV19 and TRBJ1-6; unclear D gene. This CDR3 spans 13 amino acids. V shed 3 bases and J shed 4 bases, with 4 bases lying between them. Germline loops: CDR1 LNHDA, CDR2 SQIVND (reference sequence). The CDR3 spells CASSIEYNSPLHF. For the CDR3, the DNA is TGTGCCAGTAGTATCGAATATAATTCACCCCTCCACTTT.

This sequence joins TRBV24-1 and TRBJ2-3, with TRBD2 as a possible D gene (5 bases). In germline, CDR1 is KGHDR, CDR2 SFDVKD. V lost 1 base and J 5 bases, leaving 12 bases between the germline ends. The CDR3 loop spans 15 amino acids. CDR3 residues: CATSDFSGWGDTQYF. In nucleotides, the CDR3 is TGTGCCACCAGTGATTTTTCGGGGTGGGGAGATACGCAGTATTTT.

The V and J genes are TRBV28 and TRBJ1-1; no clear D. Trimming left V 6 bases short and J 7 bases short, with 12 bases between. The CDR3 is 12 amino acids. Germline V gives CDR1 MDHEN, CDR2 SYDVKM. CDR3 protein: CASRDAWVEAFF. CDR3 nucleotide sequence: TGTGCCAGCAGAGACGCGTGGGTTGAAGCTTTCTTT.

This chain uses TRBV29-1 with TRBJ1-6, with TRBD1 matching 9 bases. J gave up 7 bases and V 7 bases, and 5 bases lay outside the gene matches. The CDR3 covers 13 residues. Germline V gene data show CDR1 as SQVTM and CDR2 as ANQGSEA. DNA for the CDR3: TGCAGCGCGGGGACAGGGCGAAATTCACCCCTCCACTTT. Translated: CSAGTGRNSPLHF. Using reference TRBV29-1 and TRBJ1-6 for the parts outside the CDR3, the full variable domain is SAVISQKPSRDICQRGTSLTIQCQVDSQVTMMFWYRQQPGQSLTLIATANQGSEATYESGFVIDKFPISRPNLTFSTLTVSNMSPEDSSIYLCSAGTGRNSPLHFGNGTRLTVT.

Regarding this clone: Other nucleotide sequences in the sample specify the same CDR3. The V gene is TRBV30, the J gene TRBJ2-7, with D perhaps matching TRBD1 or TRBD2 (6 bases each). The germline gives CDR1 GTSNPN, CDR2 SVGIG (reference sequence). The CDR3 is made up of 13 amino acids. With 0 bases removed from V and 2 bases from J, the gap between germline ends came to 8 bases. CDR3 sequence (DNA): TGTGCCTGGAGTGTTCGGGGGCCCTACGAGCAGTACTTC. It codes for CAWSVRGPYEQYF. Variable domain in full (rest from reference TRBV30 and TRBJ2-7): SQTIHQWPATLVQPVGSPLSLECTVEGTSNPNLYWYRQAAGRGLQLLFYSVGIGQISSEVPQNLSASRPQDRQFILSSKKLLLSDSGFYLCAWSVRGPYEQYFGPGTRLTVT.

The J gene is TRBJ2-7, the V gene TRBV3-1 (or the pseudogene TRBV3-2); 11 bases map to TRBD2. V was clipped by 3 bases and J by 4 bases; unmatched bases: 5. CDR1 is LGHDT, CDR2 YNNKEL, per germline (reference sequence). The CDR3 totals 15 residues. The DNA of the CDR3 is TGTGCCAGCAGCCATACCGGACTAGCGGGTTACGAGCAGTACTTC. Translation: CASSHTGLAGYEQYF.

The chain carries TRBV6-5 and TRBJ2-7, with 7 bases lining up with TRBD1. CDR3 length equals 13 residues. CDR1 and CDR2 (germline): MNHEY, SVGAGI. With 6 bases clipped from V and 4 bases from J, the junction kept 6 bases outside the gene matches. Here the CDR3 DNA reads TGTGCCAGCAGCCGACAGGGCTTATACGAGCAGTACTTC. This encodes CASSRQGLYEQYF.

J is TRBJ1-5 and V is TRBV7-8; 7 bases agree with TRBD1. Per germline, CDR1 SGHVS and CDR2 FQNEAQ. Trimming took 7 bases from V and 0 from J; bases not matched to a gene: 6. CDR3 length: 15 amino acids. Written as DNA, the CDR3 is TGTGCCAGCAAGGGGACAGCGAATAGCAATCAGCCCCAGCATTTT. As protein: CASKGTANSNQPQHF.

This chain joins TRBV27 and TRBJ1-2, with TRBD1 matching over 8 bases. Losses at the gene ends were 4 bases for V and 4 bases for J; bases not matched to a gene: 2. Germline V lookup: CDR1 MNHEY, CDR2 SMNVEV (reference sequence). The CDR3 length is 13 residues. DNA for the CDR3: TGTGCCAGCAGTTCTACAGGGGGCTATGGCTACACCTTC. This encodes CASSSTGGYGYTF.

J is TRBJ2-2 and V is TRBV6-1; TRBD1 matches at 8 bases. The trim removed 0 bases at V and 2 bases at J, leaving 5 bases unmatched. Germline values: CDR1 MNHNS, CDR2 SASEGT. This CDR3 contains 17 residues. The CDR3 loop is CASSEAQGAGNTGELFF. The CDR3 DNA follows: TGTGCCAGCAGTGAAGCGCAGGGGGCGGGTAACACCGGGGAGCTGTTTTTT.

The rearrangement links TRBV30 to TRBJ2-1; 8 nucleotides line up with TRBD2. Germline CDR1 reads GTSNPN; CDR2 reads SVGIG (reference sequence). The CDR3 extends over 13 amino acids. The junction had 5 bases not matched to a gene; V was cut back by 3 bases and J by 7 bases. The CDR3 DNA reads as TGTGCCTGGAGCGGGAGGGGTGGGAATGAGCAGTTCTTC. Its translation: CAWSGRGGNEQFF.

The gene calls are TRBV4-1 and TRBJ1-2, with 7 bases identical to TRBD1. Trimming removed 4 bases from V and 5 bases from J; junction bases left unmatched: 4. CDR3 length: 13 amino acids. Per the germline V gene, CDR1 is MGHRA and CDR2 is YSYEKL. The CDR3 nucleotides read TGCGCCAGCAGCCCGACAGGGCAATATGGCTACACCTTC. Its translation is CASSPTGQYGYTF.

V usage is TRBV5-6 and J usage is TRBJ1-2; 9 bases map to TRBD1. After removal of 4 bases from V and 6 bases from J, the junction contained 4 bases not matched to a gene. This CDR3 contains 13 residues. In germline, CDR1 is SGHDT, CDR2 YYEEEE. The CDR3 nucleotides read TGTGCCAGCAGCGCCGGACAGGGGAATGGCTACACCTTC. It translates to CASSAGQGNGYTF.

The chain joins TRBV7-3 to TRBJ2-3, with 10 bases fitting TRBD2. After removal of 1 base from V and 3 bases from J, the junction contained 1 base not matched to a gene. The CDR3 extends over 15 amino acids. Germline V gene data show CDR1 as SGHTA and CDR2 as FQGTGA. The CDR3 is CASSLNSGRTDTQYF. The CDR3, as DNA: TGTGCCAGCAGCTTAAATAGCGGGAGGACAGATACGCAGTATTTT. The full variable domain, in which reference TRBV7-3 and TRBJ2-3 provide the parts outside the CDR3, is GAGVSQTPSNKVTEKGKYVELRCDPISGHTALYWYRQSLGQGPEFLIYFQGTGAADDSGLPNDRFFAVRPEGSVSTLKIQRTERGDSAVYLCASSLNSGRTDTQYFGPGTRLTVL.

CDR3 loop: CASSLGIGGRNTEAFF. CDR3 nucleotide sequence: TGTGCCAGCAGCTTGGGTATCGGGGGTAGGAACACTGAAGCTTTCTTT. This chain joins TRBV7-3 and TRBJ1-1; maybe TRBD1 (5 bases). The CDR3 covers 16 residues. V dropped 3 bases and J dropped 1 base, with 15 bases sitting between them. The germline V gene encodes CDR1 SGHTA and CDR2 FQGTGA.

The V call is TRBV19, the J call TRBJ2-1; 8 positions match TRBD2. The CDR3 extends over 12 amino acids. Germline-derived CDR1 and CDR2 are LNHDA and SQIVND (reference sequence). The V and J ends lost 6 bases and 10 bases, in that order; junction bases with no gene match: 5. This CDR3 reads CASSGRAQEQFF. DNA of the CDR3: TGTGCCAGTAGCGGGAGGGCCCAGGAGCAGTTCTTC.